The rows below give T cell receptor beta chains drawn from one sample of a study of blood T cells in healthy people across ages. TCRdb re-derived calls from the 5' RACE reads in MiXCR, one entry per CDR3 protein. The sample shows approximately 580,000 distinct CDR3 sequences, 24% of them seen only once. These same records also appear under a second study, on T cells of mothers and their children.

Sample: blood. Every receptor here comes from a boy between 10 and 17 years old in good health. CDR3s include the opening cysteine and the closing phenylalanine or tryptophan. Fields, in order: V gene, J gene, CDR3 length, D gene, clone size, CDR3 protein, CDR3 DNA. The D gene is left open where the match is weak. Expanded clones are given a class, and other clones once, few, many or no size at all.

TRBV12-3/TRBV12-4	TRBJ2-4	14	-	-	CASLQAGTKNIQYF	TGTGCCAGCCTGCAGGCTGGAACCAAAAACATTCAGTACTTC
TRBV20-1	TRBJ2-7	16	-	-	CSARDQYREDSYEQYF	TGCAGTGCTAGAGATCAATACAGGGAGGATTCCTACGAGCAGTACTTC
TRBV6-6	TRBJ2-3	15	TRBD1	few	CASSRDRGRPDTQYF	TGTGCCAGCAGTAGGGACAGGGGGCGCCCAGATACGCAGTATTTT
TRBV7-2	TRBJ2-7	13	-	-	CASSLNSDYEQYF	TGTGCCAGCAGCTTAAACAGTGATTACGAGCAGTACTTC
TRBV7-2	TRBJ2-3	13	-	-	CASSVIIADTQYF	TGTGCCAGCAGCGTGATAATTGCAGATACGCAGTATTTT
TRBV28	TRBJ2-5	15	-	-	CASSLGLRIEETQYF	TGTGCCAGCAGTTTAGGGCTTAGGATTGAAGAGACCCAGTACTTC
TRBV2	TRBJ1-2	14	TRBD1	-	CASSWTGGHYGYTF	TGTGCCAGCAGTTGGACAGGGGGTCACTATGGCTACACCTTC
TRBV7-6	TRBJ2-7	14	-	few	CASSLEAQGYEQYF	TGTGCCAGCAGCTTAGAAGCACAGGGATACGAGCAGTACTTC
TRBV28	TRBJ1-2	15	-	few	CASSSPTAGDYGYTF	TGTGCCAGCAGCAGCCCCACAGCAGGGGACTATGGCTACACCTTC
TRBV28	TRBJ2-7	14	-	-	CASQNGTPFHEQYF	TGTGCCAGCCAGAACGGGACACCCTTCCACGAGCAGTACTTC
TRBV7-9	TRBJ2-5	15	-	-	CASSLKGGRQETQYF	TGTGCCAGCAGCTTAAAAGGCGGGCGGCAAGAGACCCAGTACTTC
TRBV2	TRBJ2-7	15	TRBD2	-	CANSATSGGAGEQYF	TGTGCCAACAGTGCAACTAGCGGGGGGGCCGGAGAGCAGTACTTC
TRBV29-1	TRBJ1-2	12	-	-	CSADKTNYGYTF	TGCAGTGCTGACAAGACTAACTATGGCTACACCTTC
TRBV4-3	TRBJ2-1	17	TRBD2	few	CASSQEGLAVSYNEQFF	TGCGCCAGCAGCCAAGAAGGACTAGCGGTCTCCTACAATGAGCAGTTCTTC
TRBV4-3	TRBJ1-5	15	-	few	CASSQYWGTFQPQHF	TGCGCCAGCAGCCAATATTGGGGAACCTTTCAGCCCCAGCATTTT
TRBV4-1	TRBJ2-1	18	TRBD2	-	CASSQKRTSGGLYNEQFF	TGCGCCAGCAGCCAGAAACGGACTAGCGGGGGCCTCTACAATGAGCAGTTCTTC
TRBV20-1	TRBJ2-6	11	-	-	CSARGRNVLTF	TGCAGTGCTAGGGGACGGAACGTCCTGACTTTC
TRBV12-3/TRBV12-4	TRBJ2-5	13	-	-	CASSFGGMETQYF	TGTGCCAGCAGTTTTGGGGGGATGGAGACCCAGTACTTC
TRBV29-1	TRBJ2-7	13	-	few	CSVEGGFNHEQYF	TGCAGCGTTGAAGGGGGTTTTAACCACGAGCAGTACTTC
TRBV20-1	TRBJ2-3	15	TRBD1	few	CSARAFDRGSDTQYF	TGCAGTGCTAGAGCCTTCGACAGGGGATCAGATACGCAGTATTTT
TRBV7-9	TRBJ1-1	14	TRBD1	-	CASRTTGGDTEAFF	TGTGCCAGCAGGACAACAGGGGGGGACACTGAAGCTTTCTTT
TRBV6-5	TRBJ1-1	14	-	-	CASSLLRGNTEAFF	TGTGCCAGCAGCCTACTTCGAGGGAACACTGAAGCTTTCTTT
TRBV20-1	TRBJ2-3	16	-	-	CSARDLAGVRTDTQYF	TGCAGTGCTAGAGATTTGGCGGGCGTTCGCACAGATACGCAGTATTTT
TRBV12-3/TRBV12-4	TRBJ2-7	14	-	few	CASSATSGAYEQYF	TGTGCCAGCAGTGCGACTAGTGGGGCCTACGAGCAGTACTTC
TRBV29-1	TRBJ2-1	16	TRBD1	-	CSVSGVDREVYNEQFF	TGCAGCGTTTCTGGGGTGGACAGGGAGGTATACAATGAGCAGTTCTTC
TRBV7-9	TRBJ1-1	13	-	-	CATPTGGNTEAFF	TGTGCCACCCCGACAGGAGGGAACACTGAAGCTTTCTTT